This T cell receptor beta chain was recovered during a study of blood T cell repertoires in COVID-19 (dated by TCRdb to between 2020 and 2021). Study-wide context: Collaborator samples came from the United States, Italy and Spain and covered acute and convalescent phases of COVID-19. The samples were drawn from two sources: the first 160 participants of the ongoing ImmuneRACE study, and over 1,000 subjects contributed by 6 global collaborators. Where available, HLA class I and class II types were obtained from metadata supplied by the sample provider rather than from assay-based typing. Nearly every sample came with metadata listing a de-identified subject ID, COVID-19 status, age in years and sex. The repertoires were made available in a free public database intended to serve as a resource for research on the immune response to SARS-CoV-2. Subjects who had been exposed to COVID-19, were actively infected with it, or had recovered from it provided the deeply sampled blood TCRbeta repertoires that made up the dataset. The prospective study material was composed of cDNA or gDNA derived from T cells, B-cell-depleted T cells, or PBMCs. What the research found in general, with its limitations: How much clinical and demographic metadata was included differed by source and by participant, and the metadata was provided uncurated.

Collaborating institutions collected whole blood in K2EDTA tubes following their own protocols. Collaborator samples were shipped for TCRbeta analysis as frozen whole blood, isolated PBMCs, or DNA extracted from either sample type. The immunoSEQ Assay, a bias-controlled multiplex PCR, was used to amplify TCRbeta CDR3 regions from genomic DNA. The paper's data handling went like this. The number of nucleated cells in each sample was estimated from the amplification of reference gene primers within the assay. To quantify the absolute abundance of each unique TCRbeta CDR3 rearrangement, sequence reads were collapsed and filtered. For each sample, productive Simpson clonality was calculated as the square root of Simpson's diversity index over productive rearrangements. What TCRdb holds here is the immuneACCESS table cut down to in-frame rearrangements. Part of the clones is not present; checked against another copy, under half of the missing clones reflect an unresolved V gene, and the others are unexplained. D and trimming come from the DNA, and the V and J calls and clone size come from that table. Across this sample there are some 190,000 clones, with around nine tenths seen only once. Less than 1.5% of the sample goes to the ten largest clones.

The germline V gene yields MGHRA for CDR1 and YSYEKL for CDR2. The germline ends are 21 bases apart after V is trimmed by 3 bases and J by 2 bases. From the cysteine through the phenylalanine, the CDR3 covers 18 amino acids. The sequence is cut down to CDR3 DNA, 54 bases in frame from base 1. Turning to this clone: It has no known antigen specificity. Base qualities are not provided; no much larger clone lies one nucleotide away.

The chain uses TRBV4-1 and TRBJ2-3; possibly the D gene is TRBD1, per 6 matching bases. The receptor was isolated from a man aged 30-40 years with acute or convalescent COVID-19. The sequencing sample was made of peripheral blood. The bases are TGCGCCAGCAGCCATGGGATACCTCAGGGGATGTCCACAGATACGCAGTATTTT. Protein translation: CASSHGIPQGMSTDTQYF.